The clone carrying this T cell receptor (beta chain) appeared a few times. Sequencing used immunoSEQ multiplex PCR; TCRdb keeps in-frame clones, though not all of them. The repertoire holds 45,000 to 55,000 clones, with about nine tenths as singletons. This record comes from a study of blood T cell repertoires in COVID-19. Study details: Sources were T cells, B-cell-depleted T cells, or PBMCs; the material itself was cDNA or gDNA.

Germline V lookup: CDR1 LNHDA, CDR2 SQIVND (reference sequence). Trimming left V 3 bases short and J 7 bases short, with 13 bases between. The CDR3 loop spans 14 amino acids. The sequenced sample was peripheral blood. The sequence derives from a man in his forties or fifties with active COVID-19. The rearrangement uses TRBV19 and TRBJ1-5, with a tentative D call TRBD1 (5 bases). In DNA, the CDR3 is TGTGCCAGTAGTATCACGGGGGTAGGGCAGCCCCAGCATTTT. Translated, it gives CASSITGVGQPQHF.